Listed below are T cell receptor beta chains from one sample, sequenced in a study of CD4 T cells in relation to SARS-CoV-2 and coronaviruses. TCRdb keeps only in-frame clones here, not all; method: immunoSEQ multiplex PCR. This sample has 65,000 or so clones, with 75% to 90% found just once. Source material: memory CD4+ T cells from PBMCs. Receptors originate from a human donor in good health. CDR3s include the opening cysteine and the closing phenylalanine or tryptophan. Only some rows state a clone size, as once, few, many or a class for expanded clones.

- | TRBV7-3 | CASGLLGGYNEQFF
- | TRBV3-1/TRBV3-2 | CASSQAASNYLQETQYF
- | TRBV20-1 | CSASSPSSYNEQFF
- | TRBV3-1/TRBV3-2 | CASSSDRGYGYTF
- | TRBV29-1 | CSVEYGTSGPTSTDTQYF
- | TRBV19 | CASNTEAFF
- | TRBV5-1 | CASSISPGTGGPSREQYF
- | TRBV19 | CASSIGQGGDGELFF
- | TRBV5-1 | CASSRGYEQYF
once | TRBV12-3/TRBV12-4 | CASSLEGDQPQHF
- | TRBV5-1 | CASSLASVQETQYF
- | TRBV10-1 | CASSAAGTGDTDTQYF
- | TRBV28 | CASSLPPGGGDTEAFF